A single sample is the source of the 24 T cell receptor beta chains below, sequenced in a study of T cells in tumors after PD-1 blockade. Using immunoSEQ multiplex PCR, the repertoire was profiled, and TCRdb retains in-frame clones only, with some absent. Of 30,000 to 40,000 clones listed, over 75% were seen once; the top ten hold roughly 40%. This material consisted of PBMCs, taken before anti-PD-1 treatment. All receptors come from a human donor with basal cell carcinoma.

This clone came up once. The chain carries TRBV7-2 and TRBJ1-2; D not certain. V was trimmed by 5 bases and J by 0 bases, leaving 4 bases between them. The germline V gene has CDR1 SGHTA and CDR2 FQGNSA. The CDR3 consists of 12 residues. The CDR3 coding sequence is TGTGCCAGCAGCCCTACTAACTATGGCTACACCTTC. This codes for CASSPTNYGYTF.

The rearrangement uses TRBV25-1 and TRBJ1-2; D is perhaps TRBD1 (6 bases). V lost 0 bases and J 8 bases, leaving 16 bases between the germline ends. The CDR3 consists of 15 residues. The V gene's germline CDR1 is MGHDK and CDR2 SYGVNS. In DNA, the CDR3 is TGTGCCAGCAGTGAATATGACGGGGGCCCTGGGGGCTACACCTTC. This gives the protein CASSEYDGGPGGYTF.

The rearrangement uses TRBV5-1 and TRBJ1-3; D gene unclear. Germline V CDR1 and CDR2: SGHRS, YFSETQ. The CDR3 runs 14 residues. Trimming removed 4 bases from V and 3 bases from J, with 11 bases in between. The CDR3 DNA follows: TGCGCCAGCAGCGGGCGCATCGGTGGAAACACCATATATTTT. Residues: CASSGRIGGNTIYF.

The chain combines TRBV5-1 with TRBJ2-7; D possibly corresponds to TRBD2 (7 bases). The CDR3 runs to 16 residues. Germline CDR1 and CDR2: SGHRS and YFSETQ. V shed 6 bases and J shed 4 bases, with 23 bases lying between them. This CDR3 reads CASTPSPRGAAYEQYF. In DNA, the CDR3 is TGCGCCAGCACCCCCTCGCCTCGGGGGGCGGCTTACGAGCAGTACTTC.

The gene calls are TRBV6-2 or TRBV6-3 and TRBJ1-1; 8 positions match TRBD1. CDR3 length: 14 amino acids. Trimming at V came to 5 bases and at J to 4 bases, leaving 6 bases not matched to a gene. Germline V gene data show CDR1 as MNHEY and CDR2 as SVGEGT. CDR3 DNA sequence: TGTGCCAGCAGTGAGCAGGGGGCGCGCACTGAAGCTTTCTTT. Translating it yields CASSEQGARTEAFF.

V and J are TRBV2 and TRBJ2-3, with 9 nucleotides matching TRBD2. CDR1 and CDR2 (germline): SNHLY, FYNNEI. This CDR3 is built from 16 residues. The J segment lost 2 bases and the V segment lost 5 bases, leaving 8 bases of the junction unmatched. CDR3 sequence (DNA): TGTGCCAGCAGTCGACTAGCGGCGCTACTCACAGATACGCAGTATTTT. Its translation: CASSRLAALLTDTQYF.

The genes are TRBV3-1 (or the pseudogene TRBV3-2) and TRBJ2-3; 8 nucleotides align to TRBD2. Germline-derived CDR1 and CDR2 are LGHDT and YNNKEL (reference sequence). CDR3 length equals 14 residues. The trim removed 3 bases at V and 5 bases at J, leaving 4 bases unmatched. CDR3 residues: CASSHNSGIDTQYF. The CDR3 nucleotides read TGTGCCAGCAGCCACAATAGCGGGATAGATACGCAGTATTTT.

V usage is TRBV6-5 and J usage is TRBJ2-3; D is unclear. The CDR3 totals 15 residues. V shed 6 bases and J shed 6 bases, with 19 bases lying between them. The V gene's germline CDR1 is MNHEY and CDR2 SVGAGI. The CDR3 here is CASSLPGSRWDTQYF. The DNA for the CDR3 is TGTGCCAGCAGCCTTCCCGGGTCCCGGTGGGATACGCAGTATTTT.

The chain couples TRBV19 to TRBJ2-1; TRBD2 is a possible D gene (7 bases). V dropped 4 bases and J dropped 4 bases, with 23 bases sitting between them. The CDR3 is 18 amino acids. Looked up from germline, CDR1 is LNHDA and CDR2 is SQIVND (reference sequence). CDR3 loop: CASSRGGHTGGDYNEQFF. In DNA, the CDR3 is TGTGCCAGTAGTAGGGGGGGCCACACAGGAGGGGATTACAATGAGCAGTTCTTC.

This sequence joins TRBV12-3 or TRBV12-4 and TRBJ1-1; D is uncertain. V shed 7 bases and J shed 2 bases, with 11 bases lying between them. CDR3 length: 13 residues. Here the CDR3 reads CASKQQTNTEAFF. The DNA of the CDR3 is TGTGCCAGCAAACAGCAAACTAACACTGAAGCTTTCTTT.

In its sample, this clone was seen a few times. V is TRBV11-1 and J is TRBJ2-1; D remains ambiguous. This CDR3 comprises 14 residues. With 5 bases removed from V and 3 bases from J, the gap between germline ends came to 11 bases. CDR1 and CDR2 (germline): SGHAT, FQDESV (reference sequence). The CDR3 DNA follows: TGTGCCAGCAGCAGATACCCGAGCTACAATGAGCAGTTCTTC. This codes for CASSRYPSYNEQFF.

CDR3 DNA: TGCGCCAGCAGCGTGACAGGGGCCGGCTACACCTTC. Translating it yields CASSVTGAGYTF. This chain links TRBV5-1 with TRBJ1-2, with 8 bases lining up with TRBD1. This CDR3 contains 12 residues. Germline assignment: CDR1 SGHRS and CDR2 YFSETQ. With 4 bases clipped from V and 8 bases from J, the junction kept 4 bases outside the gene matches. Together with reference TRBV5-1 and TRBJ1-2, the CDR3 gives the full variable domain: KAGVTQTPRYLIKTRGQQVTLSCSPISGHRSVSWYQQTPGQGLQFLFEYFSETQRNKGNFPGRFSGRQFSNSRSEMNVSTLELGDSALYLCASSVTGAGYTFGSGTRLTVV.

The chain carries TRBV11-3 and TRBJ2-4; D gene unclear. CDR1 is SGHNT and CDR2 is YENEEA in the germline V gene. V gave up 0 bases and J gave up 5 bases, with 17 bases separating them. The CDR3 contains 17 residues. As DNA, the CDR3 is TGTGCCAGCAGCTTAGATCGGGCAACCTTCTGGGAAAACATTCAGTACTTC. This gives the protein CASSLDRATFWENIQYF. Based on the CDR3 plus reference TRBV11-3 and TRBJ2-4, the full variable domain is EAGVVQSPRYKIIEKKQPVAFWCNPISGHNTLYWYLQNLGQGPELLIRYENEEAVDDSQLPKDRFSAERLKGVDSTLKIQPAELGDSAVYLCASSLDRATFWENIQYFGAGTRLSVL.

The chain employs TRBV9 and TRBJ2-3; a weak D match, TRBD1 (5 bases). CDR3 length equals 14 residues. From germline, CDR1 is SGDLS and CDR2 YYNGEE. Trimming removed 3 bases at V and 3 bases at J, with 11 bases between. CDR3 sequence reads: CASSASRGTDTQYF. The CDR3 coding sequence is TGTGCCAGCAGCGCTTCTAGGGGAACAGATACGCAGTATTTT. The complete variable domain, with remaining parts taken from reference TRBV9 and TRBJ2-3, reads DSGVTQTPKHLITATGQRVTLRCSPRSGDLSVYWYQQSLDQGLQFLIQYYNGEERAKGNILERFSAQQFPDLHSELNLSSLELGDSALYFCASSASRGTDTQYFGPGTRLTVL.

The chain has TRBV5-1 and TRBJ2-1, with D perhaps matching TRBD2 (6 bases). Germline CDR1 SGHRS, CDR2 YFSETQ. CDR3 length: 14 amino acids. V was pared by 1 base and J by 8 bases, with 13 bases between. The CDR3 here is CASSLNPGGDEQFF. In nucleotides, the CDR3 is TGCGCCAGCAGCTTGAACCCAGGCGGGGATGAGCAGTTCTTC. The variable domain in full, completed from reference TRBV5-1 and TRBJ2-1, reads KAGVTQTPRYLIKTRGQQVTLSCSPISGHRSVSWYQQTPGQGLQFLFEYFSETQRNKGNFPGRFSGRQFSNSRSEMNVSTLELGDSALYLCASSLNPGGDEQFFGPGTRLTVL.

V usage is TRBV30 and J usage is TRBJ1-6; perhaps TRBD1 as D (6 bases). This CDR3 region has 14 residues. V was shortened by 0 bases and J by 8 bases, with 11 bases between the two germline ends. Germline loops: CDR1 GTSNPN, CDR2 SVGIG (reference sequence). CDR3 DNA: TGTGCCTGGAGTGTTGGGGGCTCAGATTCACCCCTCCACTTT. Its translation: CAWSVGGSDSPLHF. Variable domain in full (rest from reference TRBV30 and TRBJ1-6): SQTIHQWPATLVQPVGSPLSLECTVEGTSNPNLYWYRQAAGRGLQLLFYSVGIGQISSEVPQNLSASRPQDRQFILSSKKLLLSDSGFYLCAWSVGGSDSPLHFGNGTRLTVT.

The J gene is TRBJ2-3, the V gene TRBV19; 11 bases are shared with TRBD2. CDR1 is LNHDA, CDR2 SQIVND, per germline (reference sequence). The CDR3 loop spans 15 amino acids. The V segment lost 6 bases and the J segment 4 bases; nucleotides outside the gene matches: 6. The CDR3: CASRNSGGAPDTQYF. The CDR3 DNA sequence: TGTGCCAGTAGAAATAGCGGGGGGGCACCAGATACGCAGTATTTT.

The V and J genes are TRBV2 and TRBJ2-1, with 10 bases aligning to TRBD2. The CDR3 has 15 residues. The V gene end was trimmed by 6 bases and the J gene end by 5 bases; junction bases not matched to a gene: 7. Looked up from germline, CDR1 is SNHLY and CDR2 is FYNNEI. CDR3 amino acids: CASRVGSGRNNEQFF. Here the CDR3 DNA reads TGTGCCAGCAGGGTTGGTAGCGGGAGGAACAATGAGCAGTTCTTC.

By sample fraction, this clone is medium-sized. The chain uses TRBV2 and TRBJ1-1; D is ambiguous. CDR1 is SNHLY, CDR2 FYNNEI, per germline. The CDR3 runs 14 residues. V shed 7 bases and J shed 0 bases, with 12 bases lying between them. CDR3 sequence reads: CASTETGVNTEAFF. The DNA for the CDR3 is TGTGCCAGCACCGAAACCGGGGTGAACACTGAAGCTTTCTTT.

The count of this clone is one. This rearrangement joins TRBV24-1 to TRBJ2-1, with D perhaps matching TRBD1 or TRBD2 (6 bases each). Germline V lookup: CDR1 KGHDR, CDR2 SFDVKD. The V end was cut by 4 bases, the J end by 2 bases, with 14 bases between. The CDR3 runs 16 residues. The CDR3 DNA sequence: TGTGCCACCAGTGAACGAAGGGGGGCGACCTACAATGAGCAGTTCTTC. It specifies CATSERRGATYNEQFF.

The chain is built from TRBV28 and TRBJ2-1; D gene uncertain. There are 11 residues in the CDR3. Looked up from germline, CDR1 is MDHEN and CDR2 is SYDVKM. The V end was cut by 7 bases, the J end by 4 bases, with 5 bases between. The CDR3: CASTLYNEQFF. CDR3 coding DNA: TGTGCCAGCACCCTATACAATGAGCAGTTCTTC.

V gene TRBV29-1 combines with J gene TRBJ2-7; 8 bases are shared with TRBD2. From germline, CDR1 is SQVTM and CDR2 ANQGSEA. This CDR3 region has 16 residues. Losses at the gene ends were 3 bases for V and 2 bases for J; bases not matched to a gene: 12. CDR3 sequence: CSVEAGSGIGTYEQYF. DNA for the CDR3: TGCAGCGTTGAGGCGGGTAGCGGGATTGGAACCTACGAGCAGTACTTC.

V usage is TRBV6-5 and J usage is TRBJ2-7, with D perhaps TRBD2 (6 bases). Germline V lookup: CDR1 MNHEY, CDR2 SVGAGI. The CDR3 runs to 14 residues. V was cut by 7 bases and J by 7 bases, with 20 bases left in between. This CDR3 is CASTPSGGTGEQYF. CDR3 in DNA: TGTGCCAGCACTCCTTCTGGGGGGACGGGGGAGCAGTACTTC.

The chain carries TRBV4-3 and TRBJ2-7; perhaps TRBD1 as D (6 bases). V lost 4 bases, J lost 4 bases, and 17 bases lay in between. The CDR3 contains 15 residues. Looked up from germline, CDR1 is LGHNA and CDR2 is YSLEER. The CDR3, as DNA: TGCGCCAGCAGCCGCTCCTCGACAGGTTCTTACGAGCAGTACTTC. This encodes CASSRSSTGSYEQYF.